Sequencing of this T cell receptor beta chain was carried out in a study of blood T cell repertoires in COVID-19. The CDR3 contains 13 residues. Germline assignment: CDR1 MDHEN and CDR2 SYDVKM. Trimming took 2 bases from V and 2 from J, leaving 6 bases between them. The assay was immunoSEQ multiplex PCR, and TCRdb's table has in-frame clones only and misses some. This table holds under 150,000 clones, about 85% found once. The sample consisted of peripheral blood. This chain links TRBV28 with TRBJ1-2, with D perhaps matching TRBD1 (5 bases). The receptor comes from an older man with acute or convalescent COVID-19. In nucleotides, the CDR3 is TGTGCCAGCAGTTTAGCAGGGAACTATGGCTACACCTTC. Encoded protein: CASSLAGNYGYTF.